Described below is a single TCR beta chain sequence and its context. The sample is drawn from a study of blood T cell repertoires in COVID-19. Study-wide background: Material from acute and convalescent COVID-19 was sourced from the United States, Italy and Spain. Nucleic acid was either cDNA or gDNA, and it came from T cells, B-cell-depleted T cells, or PBMCs.

Under the authors' procedure: Amplified reference gene primers provided the basis for estimating nucleated cell counts. Profiled with immunoSEQ multiplex PCR; TCRdb holds only in-frame clones, not every one. That table furnishes V, J and clone size, whereas the DNA furnished D and trimming. The sample comprises approximately 220,000 clones, 83% of which are singletons, and about 2.3% rests with the top ten. The sequenced sample was peripheral blood. This receptor was obtained from a woman aged 35 to 49 with active or convalescent COVID-19.

CDR3: CASSKDRGNYGYTF. CDR3 DNA: TGTGCCAGCAGTAAAGACAGGGGGAACTATGGCTACACCTTC. V gene TRBV2 combines with J gene TRBJ1-2, with TRBD1 matching over 9 bases. With 5 bases clipped from V and 2 bases from J, the junction kept 3 bases outside the gene matches. Germline V gene data show CDR1 as SNHLY and CDR2 as FYNNEI. The CDR3 has 14 amino acids.